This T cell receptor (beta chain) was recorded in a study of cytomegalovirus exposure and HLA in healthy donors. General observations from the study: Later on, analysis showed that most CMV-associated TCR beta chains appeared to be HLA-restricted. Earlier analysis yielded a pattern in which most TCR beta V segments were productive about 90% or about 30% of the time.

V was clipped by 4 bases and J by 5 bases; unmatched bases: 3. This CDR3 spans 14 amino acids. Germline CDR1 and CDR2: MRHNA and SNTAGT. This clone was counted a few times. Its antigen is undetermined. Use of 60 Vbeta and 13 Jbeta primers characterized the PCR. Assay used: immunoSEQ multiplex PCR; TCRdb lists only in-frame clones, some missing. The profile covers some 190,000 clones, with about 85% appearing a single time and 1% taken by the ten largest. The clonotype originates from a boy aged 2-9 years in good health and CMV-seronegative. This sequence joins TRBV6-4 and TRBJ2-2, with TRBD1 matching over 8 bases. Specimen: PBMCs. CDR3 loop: CASSGTGSTGELFF. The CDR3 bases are TGTGCCAGCAGTGGGACAGGGAGTACCGGGGAGCTGTTTTTT.